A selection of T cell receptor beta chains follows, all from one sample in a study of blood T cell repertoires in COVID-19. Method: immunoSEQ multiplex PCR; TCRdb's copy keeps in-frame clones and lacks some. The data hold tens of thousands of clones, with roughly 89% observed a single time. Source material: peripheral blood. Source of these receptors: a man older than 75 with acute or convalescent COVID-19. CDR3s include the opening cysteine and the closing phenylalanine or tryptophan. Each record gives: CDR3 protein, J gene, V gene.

CASSFVDRRYQETQYF TRBJ2-5 TRBV7-8
CATRSNRGESGELFF TRBJ2-2 TRBV24-1
CASSLGAARGTEAFF TRBJ1-1 TRBV7-9
CASSVIEGTEAFF TRBJ1-1 TRBV9
CASSPQGSLTTDTQYF TRBJ2-3 TRBV3-1/TRBV3-2
CASRANTGVNTEAFF TRBJ1-1 TRBV7-9
CAWGPGQGAEKLFF TRBJ1-4 TRBV30
CASSPLQDTEAFF TRBJ1-1 TRBV3-1/TRBV3-2
CASSYHPQGNYGYTF TRBJ1-2 TRBV6-5
CASSSEQGYNSPLHF TRBJ1-6 TRBV11-2
CASSLPDRGYNQPQHF TRBJ1-5 TRBV28
CAWSLGGTNEKLFF TRBJ1-4 TRBV30
CASRLSTDTQYF TRBJ2-3 TRBV12-3/TRBV12-4
CATSDPATGIRGYTF TRBJ1-2 TRBV24-1
CASSMRVRGTHGYTF TRBJ1-2 TRBV19
CAISESAAQPQHF TRBJ1-5 TRBV10-3
CATSDYRGPLFF TRBJ1-4 TRBV24-1
CASSRQGPQVETQYF TRBJ2-5 TRBV3-1/TRBV3-2
CASSLAGVTDTQYF TRBJ2-3 TRBV5-1
CASSPPLRVGMADTQYF TRBJ2-3 TRBV2
CASKTRGQGADTQYF TRBJ2-3 TRBV19
CASSPQGGVSEAFF TRBJ1-1 TRBV3-1/TRBV3-2
CASSFSRTGTLNTEAFF TRBJ1-1 TRBV27
CASSFSASYTF TRBJ1-2 TRBV5-8
CASSISGLASGETQYF TRBJ2-5 TRBV19
CAMSRDISTTNEKLFF TRBJ1-4 TRBV10-3
CASSAGLLAGEYNEQFF TRBJ2-1 TRBV10-1
CASRPTGTQNTEAFF TRBJ1-1 TRBV6-5
CASSLYIAGVEEQFF TRBJ2-1 TRBV7-9
CASSEPGGEAFF TRBJ1-1 TRBV6-4
CAVQSSYEQYF TRBJ2-7 TRBV27
CASSADTPFLIYNEQFF TRBJ2-1 TRBV19
CASSQGPGGWTYEQYF TRBJ2-7 TRBV3-1/TRBV3-2
CASSPRQNTEAFF TRBJ1-1 TRBV5-4
CASSPSLGSSYNSPLHF TRBJ1-6 TRBV5-1
CAWSRDRGNQPQHF TRBJ1-5 TRBV30
CASSQVGSNEKLFF TRBJ1-4 TRBV3-1/TRBV3-2
CASSPPGDNEQFF TRBJ2-1 TRBV18
CASSAWTGGNEQFF TRBJ2-1 TRBV7-9
CASSQEEGRTEAFF TRBJ1-1 TRBV3-1/TRBV3-2
CASSYRDRGLGETQYF TRBJ2-5 TRBV6-6
CASSLEPGNTEAFF TRBJ1-1 TRBV5-4
CASSDRQGMAYNSPLHF TRBJ1-6 TRBV6-1
CASSSDRGLEKLFF TRBJ1-4 TRBV6-5
CAISETRTGSYGYTF TRBJ1-2 TRBV10-3
CASSPMTSGTTGELFF TRBJ2-2 TRBV5-1